This entry features one TCR beta chain sequence. This clone's antigen is unknown. No much larger clonotype is one base removed from it; base qualities were not supplied. CDR1 and CDR2 are drawn from the germline V gene: SGHVS, FQNEAQ. Relative to germline, V is missing 1 base and J is missing 6 bases, with 4 bases of the junction outside any gene match. Its CDR3 holds 15 amino acids, cysteine through phenylalanine. The retained sequence is limited to the CDR3, 45 bases, with the frame set at the first base. The immunoSEQ Assay, a bias-controlled multiplex PCR, was used to amplify TCRbeta CDR3 regions from genomic DNA. The authors' analysis ran thus. The number of nucleated cells in each sample was estimated by amplification of reference gene primers within the assay. To quantify the absolute abundance of each unique TCRbeta CDR3 rearrangement, sequence reads were collapsed and filtered. For each sample, productive Simpson clonality was calculated as the square root of Simpson's diversity index across productive rearrangements. TCRdb retrieved this table from immuneACCESS and kept in-frame rearrangements only. Not all clones are present; in checked studies, unresolved V genes account for under half, and no reason is known for the remainder. Clone size and V and J calls were adopted from that table, with D and trimming inferred from the DNA. This sample lists 150,000 or so clones; over 65% were detected once. The ten largest clones represent around 1.5% of the sample.

This specimen belongs to a study of blood T cell repertoires in COVID-19 (dated by TCRdb to between 2020 and 2021). Study-level background: Collaborator samples came from the United States, Italy and Spain and covered acute and convalescent phases of COVID-19. The material from the prospective study consisted of cDNA or gDNA derived from T cells, B-cell-depleted T cells, or PBMCs. Deeply sampled blood TCRbeta repertoires from subjects exposed to, actively infected with, or recovered from COVID-19 were included in the dataset. A freely available public database, intended as a resource for researchers studying the immune response to SARS-CoV-2, is where the repertoires were released. Samples were obtained from the ongoing ImmuneRACE study (first 160 participants) and from 1,254 subjects provided by 6 global collaborators. The sample metadata nearly always contained a de-identified subject ID, COVID-19 status, age in years and sex. Where available, HLA class I and class II types were obtained from metadata supplied by the sample provider rather than from assay-based typing.

The collaborating institutions used their own protocols to collect whole blood in K2EDTA tubes. For TCRbeta analysis, collaborators shipped samples in one of three forms: frozen whole blood, isolated PBMCs, or DNA extracted from either of those sample types. Study-wide findings and limitations: How much clinical and demographic metadata was included differed by source and by participant, and the metadata was provided uncurated.

The rearrangement joined TRBV7-8 to TRBJ1-5; 9 bases in the junction line up with TRBD1. Specimen: peripheral blood. The source of this sequence is an elderly man with acute or convalescent COVID-19. The CDR3 reads as follows: CASSLGTGEFQPQHF. The sequenced DNA: TGTGCCAGCAGCTTAGGGACAGGGGAGTTTCAGCCCCAGCATTTT. Extended through the reference TRBV7-8 and TRBJ1-5 proteins, this CDR3 yields the full variable domain: GAGVSQSPRYKVAKRGQDVALRCDPISGHVSLFWYQQALGQGPEFLTYFQNEAQLDKSGLPSDRFFAERPEGSVSTLKIQRTQQEDSAVYLCASSLGTGEFQPQHFGDGTRLSIL.